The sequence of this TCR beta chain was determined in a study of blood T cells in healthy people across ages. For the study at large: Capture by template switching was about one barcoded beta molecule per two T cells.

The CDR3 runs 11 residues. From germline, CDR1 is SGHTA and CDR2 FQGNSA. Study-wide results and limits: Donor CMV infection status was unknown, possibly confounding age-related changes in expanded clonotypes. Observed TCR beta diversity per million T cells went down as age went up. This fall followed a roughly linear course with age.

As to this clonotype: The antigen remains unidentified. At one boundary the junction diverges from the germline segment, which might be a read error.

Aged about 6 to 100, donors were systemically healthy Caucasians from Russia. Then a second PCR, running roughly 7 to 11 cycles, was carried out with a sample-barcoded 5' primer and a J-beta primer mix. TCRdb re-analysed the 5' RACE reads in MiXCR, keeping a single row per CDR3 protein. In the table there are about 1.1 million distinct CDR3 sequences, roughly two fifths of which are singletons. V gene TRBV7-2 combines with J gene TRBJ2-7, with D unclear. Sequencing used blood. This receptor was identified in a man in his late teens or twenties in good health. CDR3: CANSSSYEQYF. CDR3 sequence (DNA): TGTGCCAACAGCTCTTCCTACGAGCAGTACTTC.